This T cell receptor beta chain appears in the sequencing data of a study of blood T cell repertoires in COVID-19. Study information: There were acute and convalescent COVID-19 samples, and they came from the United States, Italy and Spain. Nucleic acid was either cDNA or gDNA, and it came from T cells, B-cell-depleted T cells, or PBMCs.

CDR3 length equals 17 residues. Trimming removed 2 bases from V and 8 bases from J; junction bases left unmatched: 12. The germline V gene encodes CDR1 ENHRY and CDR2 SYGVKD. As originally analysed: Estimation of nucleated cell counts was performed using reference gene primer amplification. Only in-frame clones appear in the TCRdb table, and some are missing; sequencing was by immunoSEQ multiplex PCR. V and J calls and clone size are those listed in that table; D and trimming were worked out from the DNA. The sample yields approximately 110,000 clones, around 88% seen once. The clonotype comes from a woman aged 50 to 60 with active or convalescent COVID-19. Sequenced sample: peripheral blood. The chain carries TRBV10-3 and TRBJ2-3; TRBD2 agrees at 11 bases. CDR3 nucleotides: TGTGCCATCAGTGAGAGGGCTAGCGGGGGGCCAGGGGGTACGCAGTATTTT. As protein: CAISERASGGPGGTQYF.